This is a list of T cell receptor beta chains from one sample in a study of OX40 agonist ivuxolimab in advanced cancers. Clones were read by immunoSEQ multiplex PCR, and TCRdb kept only the in-frame ones, dropping some. The sample gives around 100,000 clones, 70% to 90% of which show up once; approximately 0.15% is in the top ten. The specimen comprised CD4+ or CD8+ T cells sorted from blood, sampled in a trial of the OX40 agonist ivuxolimab. These receptors were taken from an adult with an advanced solid tumor such as melanoma, head and neck, liver or kidney cancer. Both conserved end residues are part of each CDR3. The D gene is left open where the match is weak. The size entry is marked missing in some rows and otherwise reads once, few, many or a size class.

TRBJ2-1 . TRBV10-1 TRBD2 CASSPLVAGGRNEQFF TGCGCCAGCAGCCCCTTAGTAGCGGGAGGCAGGAATGAGCAGTTCTTC
TRBJ1-6 . TRBV7-6 . CASSQAGVRASPLHF TGTGCCAGCAGCCAGGCGGGTGTCCGGGCTTCACCCCTCCACTTT
TRBJ1-5 . TRBV19 . CASTPDRWSNQPQHF TGTGCCAGTACCCCAGATAGGTGGAGCAATCAGCCCCAGCATTTT
TRBJ2-2 . TRBV2 . CASSEDEVSNTGELFF TGTGCCAGCAGTGAAGACGAGGTATCCAACACCGGGGAGCTGTTTTTT
TRBJ2-3 . TRBV5-1 TRBD1 CASRSGTVFTDTQYF TGCGCCAGCAGATCCGGGACAGTCTTCACAGATACGCAGTATTTT
TRBJ2-7 once TRBV6-1 . CASSVGRTSYEQYF TGTGCCAGCAGTGTTGGACGGACTTCCTACGAGCAGTACTTC
TRBJ2-7 once TRBV5-4 TRBD2 CASSKPGGPQNEQYF TGTGCCAGCAGCAAGCCGGGGGGGCCCCAGAACGAGCAGTACTTC
TRBJ2-3 . TRBV5-1 . CASSTPGADTQYF TGCGCCAGCAGCACCCCAGGGGCAGATACGCAGTATTTT
TRBJ1-1 . TRBV19 TRBD1 CASSTTGGGTEAFF TGTGCCAGTAGCACTACAGGGGGCGGCACTGAAGCTTTCTTT
TRBJ1-2 . TRBV9 . CASSAPRGAHYGYTF TGTGCCAGCAGCGCTCCCAGGGGCGCCCACTATGGCTACACCTTC
TRBJ2-1 . TRBV9 TRBD1 CASSVGVGQGAGEQFF TGTGCCAGCAGCGTAGGGGTGGGACAGGGGGCCGGTGAGCAGTTCTTC
TRBJ2-5 once TRBV20-1 . CSARDLGQYF TGCAGTGCTAGAGATCTCGGGCAGTACTTC
TRBJ2-1 . TRBV9 . CASSVDGAGYNEQFF TGTGCCAGCAGCGTAGACGGGGCTGGGTACAATGAGCAGTTCTTC
TRBJ2-5 . TRBV6-5 . CASSHGGTQYF TGTGCCAGCAGTCACGGGGGGACCCAGTACTTC